This T cell receptor beta chain was sequenced during a study of PD-1 blockade in classical Hodgkin lymphoma. The table came from immunoSEQ multiplex PCR; TCRdb's copy has only in-frame clones and leaves some out. The data show about 24,000 clones, about four fifths seen once. General study results and limits: Lower baseline TCR diversity marked trial partial responders and progressors. Nothing has yet pinned down what causes the repertoire differences, possibly disease activity or prior therapy. Patients starting nivolumab less than 1 year after ASCT had lower diversity and were excluded from later analyses.

No patient escaped relapse after autologous stem cell transplantation, and brentuximab vedotin exposure varied. Details on this clone: Its target is not known. This specimen includes other DNA sequences encoding the same CDR3.

Germline V gives CDR1 SGDLS, CDR2 YYNGEE. With 4 bases removed from V and 0 bases from J, the gap between germline ends came to 8 bases. This CDR3 is 13 amino acids long. The chain couples TRBV9 to TRBJ2-7; a possible D gene is TRBD1 (5 bases). The TCR was taken from a human donor with classical Hodgkin lymphoma. This material consisted of peripheral blood mononuclear cells (PBMCs), taken before the second cycle of nivolumab. The CDR3 reads CASSRDSSYEQYF. In DNA form, the CDR3 reads TGTGCCAGCAGCCGAGACAGCTCCTACGAGCAGTACTTC.